The 17 T cell receptor beta chains in this list originate from one sample, sequenced in a study of cytomegalovirus exposure and HLA in healthy donors. Researchers ran the PCR with 60 Vbeta and 13 Jbeta primers. The table came from immunoSEQ multiplex PCR; TCRdb's copy has only in-frame clones and leaves some out. Its table lists over 65,000 clones. Sequenced: PBMCs. The receptors originated from a man younger than 45 in good health and CMV-seronegative.

This chain connects TRBV7-9 to TRBJ2-1; 10 positions agree with TRBD1. The CDR3 totals 14 residues. The V gene's germline CDR1 is SEHNR and CDR2 FQNEAQ (reference sequence). J lost 5 bases, V lost 8 bases, and 6 bases had no gene match. The CDR3 region has the DNA TGTGCCAGCCGCCGGGACAGGGGAAACAATGAGCAGTTCTTC. This encodes CASRRDRGNNEQFF.

This chain links TRBV30 with TRBJ2-7, with 12 bases fitting TRBD2. Germline values: CDR1 GTSNPN, CDR2 SVGIG (reference sequence). The CDR3 extends over 13 amino acids. Trimming at V came to 5 bases and at J to 7 bases, leaving 6 bases not matched to a gene. CDR3 sequence (DNA): TGTGCCTGGCGACTAGCGGGAGTAGGTGAGCAGTACTTC. Its translation: CAWRLAGVGEQYF.

The rearrangement links TRBV9 to TRBJ2-1; perhaps TRBD1 as D (5 bases). From germline, CDR1 is SGDLS and CDR2 YYNGEE. The CDR3 loop spans 14 amino acids. V gave up 0 bases and J gave up 7 bases, with 11 bases separating them. Here the CDR3 reads CASSVDLGVNEQFF. The CDR3 DNA follows: TGTGCCAGCAGCGTAGATTTAGGGGTGAATGAGCAGTTCTTC.

The rearrangement uses TRBV11-3 and TRBJ2-5, with D perhaps matching TRBD1 (5 bases). Germline V lookup: CDR1 SGHNT, CDR2 YENEEA. There are 18 residues in the CDR3. Trimming shortened V by 2 bases and J by 3 bases, and 22 bases separated the two germline ends. The CDR3 DNA is TGTGCCAGCAGCTTAAGGCCAGGTTGGGTAGTGGACAAAGAGACCCAGTACTTC. Its protein product is CASSLRPGWVVDKETQYF.

The chain carries TRBV6-1 and TRBJ1-6, with unresolved D. The CDR3 runs 18 residues. Deletions cut 1 base from V and 8 bases from J, with 21 bases between. Per the germline V gene, CDR1 is MNHNS and CDR2 is SASEGT. CDR3 in amino acids: CASSEGYVRRGQDSPLHF. The CDR3 DNA sequence: TGTGCCAGCAGTGAAGGGTACGTGAGGCGAGGGCAGGATTCACCCCTCCACTTT.

CDR3 in DNA: TGTGCCAGCAGCTTGGCAGGGGGAGAGACCCAGTACTTC. Encoded protein: CASSLAGGETQYF. The rearrangement joins TRBV13 to TRBJ2-5; TRBD1 matches 7 bases. V lost 3 bases and J lost 4; bases outside the gene matches: 2. The CDR3 is made up of 13 amino acids. Germline assignment: CDR1 PRHDT and CDR2 FYEKMQ (reference sequence).

The chain is built from TRBV5-1 and TRBJ1-1, with D possibly TRBD1 on 6 matching bases. CDR1 is SGHRS and CDR2 is YFSETQ in the germline V gene. This CDR3 comprises 15 residues. V shed 2 bases and J shed 0 bases, with 11 bases lying between them. The CDR3 sequence: CASSFRDNMNTEAFF. Here the CDR3 DNA reads TGCGCCAGCAGCTTCCGGGACAACATGAACACTGAAGCTTTCTTT.

The chain couples TRBV4-1 to TRBJ2-3, with a weak D call TRBD2 (5 bases). Germline V lookup: CDR1 MGHRA, CDR2 YSYEKL. Trimming removed 0 bases at V and 1 base at J, with 11 bases between. The CDR3 is 16 residues long. The CDR3 protein is CASSQDAGRGTDTQYF. The CDR3 region has the DNA TGCGCCAGCAGCCAAGACGCGGGTCGCGGCACAGATACGCAGTATTTT.

V gene TRBV5-1 combines with J gene TRBJ2-6; possibly TRBD1 for D (5 bases). The CDR3 runs 13 residues. In germline, CDR1 is SGHRS, CDR2 YFSETQ. The V and J ends lost 10 bases and 4 bases respectively, with 12 bases between them. The CDR3 sequence is CASDPGGANVLTF. CDR3 in DNA: TGCGCCTCCGACCCAGGGGGGGCCAACGTCCTGACTTTC.

This sequence joins TRBV5-1 and TRBJ2-3, with 11 bases identical to TRBD2. After removal of 0 bases from V and 2 bases from J, the junction contained 8 bases not matched to a gene. Germline lookup yields CDR1 SGHRS and CDR2 YFSETQ. CDR3 size: 18 residues. The CDR3 sequence: CASSLEGLAGGFTDTQYF. Here the CDR3 DNA reads TGCGCCAGCAGCTTGGAGGGTCTAGCGGGAGGATTCACAGATACGCAGTATTTT.

V usage is TRBV30 and J usage is TRBJ1-1, with no clear D. The CDR3 totals 11 residues. The V gene's germline CDR1 is GTSNPN and CDR2 SVGIG (reference sequence). V shed 4 bases and J shed 7 bases, with 10 bases lying between them. The CDR3 coding sequence is TGTGCCTGGACCTGGGAGGGTGAAGCTTTCTTT. As protein: CAWTWEGEAFF.

With respect to this clone: Other DNA variants within this sample encode the same CDR3. The genes are TRBV30 and TRBJ1-2; tentative D call: TRBD1 (5 bases). The CDR3 loop spans 14 amino acids. Trimming left V 0 bases short and J 2 bases short, with 10 bases between. Germline V lookup: CDR1 GTSNPN, CDR2 SVGIG (reference sequence). The chain's CDR3 is CAWSVEGVNYGYTF. DNA of the CDR3: TGTGCCTGGAGTGTGGAAGGGGTCAACTATGGCTACACCTTC.

The chain combines TRBV2 with TRBJ1-2; weak D call: TRBD1 (5 bases). Per the germline V gene, CDR1 is SNHLY and CDR2 is FYNNEI. V was cut by 7 bases and J by 2 bases, with 11 bases left in between. The CDR3 consists of 13 residues. CDR3 amino acids: CASTSTANYGYTF. DNA of the CDR3: TGTGCCAGCACCTCGACAGCGAACTATGGCTACACCTTC. The entire variable domain, with the rest obtained from reference TRBV2 and TRBJ1-2, is as follows: EPEVTQTPSHQVTQMGQEVILRCVPISNHLYFYWYRQILGQKVEFLVSFYNNEISEKSEIFDDQFSVERPDGSNFTLKIRSTKLEDSAMYFCASTSTANYGYTFGSGTRLTVV.

CDR3 sequence (DNA): TGCGCCAGCAGCCTCCGCCCACAGATTCACACCGGGGAGCTGTTTTTT. This translates into CASSLRPQIHTGELFF. The rearrangement joins TRBV5-1 to TRBJ2-2; D remains unclear. Trimming removed 4 bases from V and 3 bases from J, with 16 bases in between. This CDR3 spans 16 amino acids. In germline, CDR1 is SGHRS, CDR2 YFSETQ.

V and J are TRBV19 and TRBJ2-7, with 8 positions matching TRBD1. The CDR3 has 16 amino acids. The V gene end was trimmed by 8 bases and the J gene end by 2 bases; junction bases not matched to a gene: 14. Germline-derived CDR1 and CDR2 are LNHDA and SQIVND (reference sequence). CDR3 amino acids: CASARSTGGLTYEQYF. For the CDR3, the DNA is TGTGCCAGTGCCCGATCTACAGGGGGTCTAACCTACGAGCAGTACTTC.

The rearrangement uses TRBV5-1 and TRBJ2-3, with TRBD2 identical over 12 bases. CDR3 length equals 18 residues. CDR1 is SGHRS and CDR2 is YFSETQ in the germline V gene. V was pared by 4 bases and J by 0 bases, with 9 bases of the junction left unmatched. The CDR3, as DNA: TGCGCCAGCAGCCCCGGACTAGCGGGGAGGGCTAGCACAGATACGCAGTATTTT. It encodes CASSPGLAGRASTDTQYF.

This sequence joins TRBV2 and TRBJ2-5; D call uncertain. Germline V CDR1 and CDR2: SNHLY, FYNNEI. The CDR3 consists of 13 residues. The ends were cut back, 2 bases at V and 5 bases at J, with 9 bases in the middle. In nucleotides, the CDR3 is TGTGCCAGCAGTGAATATGGCCGTGAGACCCAGTACTTC. Its translation is CASSEYGRETQYF.